This T cell receptor beta chain appears in the sequencing data of a study of blood T cells in healthy people across ages. Germline V lookup: CDR1 SEHNR, CDR2 FQNEAQ (reference sequence). The CDR3 length is 16 residues. Trimming stripped 5 bases from V and 4 bases from J, with 18 bases between. Sample-barcoded 5' priming and a J-beta primer mix drove a second PCR of roughly 7 to 11 cycles. Each CDR3 protein is one row after TCRdb ran MiXCR on the 5' RACE reads. The profile shows 550,000 to 700,000 distinct CDR3 sequences, 25% to 30% of them singletons. Input material: blood. The J gene is TRBJ2-1, the V gene TRBV7-9; D tentatively reads TRBD1 or TRBD2 (5 bases each). The origin of this receptor is a woman in her sixties or seventies in good health. Written as DNA, the CDR3 is TGTGCCAGCAGCCTCATCCCGGGGCAGCTATACAATGAGCAGTTCTTC. Its protein product is CASSLIPGQLYNEQFF.